A single sample gave rise to the 30 T cell receptor beta chains below, sequenced in a study of a mutant IDH1 vaccine in newly diagnosed glioma. Repertoires were generated with immunoSEQ multiplex PCR, while TCRdb's copy carries only in-frame clones and drops some. The sample carries tens of thousands of clones, 86% recorded once. No antigens are known for them. Time point meaning: week 35, safety follow-up. Every single dose of the vaccine, 300 ug of mutant IDH1 20-mer peptide, came with topical imiquimod. The specimen was PBMCs, collected from a glioma patient whose treatment included an IDH1 peptide vaccine. These receptor sequences come from a man aged 35-49 years with glioma.

The chain is built from TRBV4-1 and TRBJ1-1, with D possibly matching TRBD1 (5 bases). In germline, CDR1 is MGHRA, CDR2 YSYEKL. The V end lost 4 bases, the J end lost 5 bases, and 14 bases lay between the germline ends. The CDR3 is 14 amino acids. CDR3: CASSRGWGGTEAFF. CDR3 in DNA: TGCGCCAGCAGCCGGGGATGGGGGGGTACTGAAGCTTTCTTT.

This rearrangement joins TRBV5-1 to TRBJ2-3; D possibly uses TRBD1 or TRBD2 (5 bases each). The germline V gene has CDR1 SGHRS and CDR2 YFSETQ. The CDR3 loop spans 15 amino acids. V was pared by 2 bases and J by 4 bases, with 14 bases between. CDR3 sequence reads: CASSLRTGGADTQYF. The CDR3 coding sequence is TGCGCCAGCAGCTTACGTACAGGAGGCGCAGATACGCAGTATTTT.

The chain carries TRBV27 and TRBJ2-5, with TRBD1 identical over 9 bases. Germline V gene sequence: CDR1 MNHEY, CDR2 SMNVEV (reference sequence). The CDR3 length is 15 residues. J lost 2 bases, V lost 7 bases, and 8 bases had no gene match. CDR3: CASKRDRDVQETQYF. The CDR3 nucleotides read TGTGCCAGCAAACGGGACAGGGATGTACAAGAGACCCAGTACTTC.

The rearrangement uses TRBV11-3 and TRBJ2-2; 12 nucleotides agree with TRBD2. From germline, CDR1 is SGHNT and CDR2 YENEEA. V lost 8 bases and J lost 5; bases outside the gene matches: 3. The CDR3 sequence is 14 residues long. The CDR3: CASSGTSGTGELFF. CDR3 nucleotide sequence: TGTGCCAGCTCCGGGACTAGCGGGACCGGGGAGCTGTTTTTT.

This clone has just one count. The chain joins TRBV13 to TRBJ1-2; unclear D gene. CDR1 is PRHDT and CDR2 is FYEKMQ in the germline V gene (reference sequence). The CDR3 totals 15 residues. Trimming removed 5 bases at V and 2 bases at J, with 15 bases between. The CDR3 spells CASSIRMTANYGYTF. The CDR3 DNA reads TGTGCCAGCAGCATCAGGATGACCGCGAACTATGGCTACACCTTC. The full variable domain, its missing parts supplied by reference TRBV13 and TRBJ1-2, is AAGVIQSPRHLIKEKRETATLKCYPIPRHDTVYWYQQGPGQDPQFLISFYEKMQSDKGSIPDRFSAQQFSDYHSELNMSSLELGDSALYFCASSIRMTANYGYTFGSGTRLTVV.

The chain has TRBV29-1 and TRBJ1-2; the D is unclear. Deletions cut 4 bases from V and 0 bases from J, with 9 bases between. CDR3 size: 13 residues. The germline CDR1 and CDR2 sequences are SQVTM and ANQGSEA. In DNA, the CDR3 is TGCAGCGTTGGAGGAGTGCCTAACTATGGCTACACCTTC. Translating it yields CSVGGVPNYGYTF.

The chain carries TRBV2 and TRBJ1-3; D unresolved. The V and J ends lost 6 bases and 1 base respectively, with 4 bases between them. Germline loops: CDR1 SNHLY, CDR2 FYNNEI. The CDR3 covers 12 residues. CDR3 amino acids: CASRTSGNTIYF. CDR3 DNA: TGTGCCAGCAGGACATCTGGAAACACCATATATTTT.

This clone was detected a few times. The rearrangement joins TRBV4-1 to TRBJ2-2; D is unclear. The CDR3 extends over 12 amino acids. V shed 4 bases and J shed 4 bases, with 4 bases lying between them. From germline, CDR1 is MGHRA and CDR2 YSYEKL. CDR3 amino acids: CASSPGTGELFF. Here the CDR3 DNA reads TGCGCCAGCAGCCCCGGCACCGGGGAGCTGTTTTTT.

V gene TRBV25-1 combines with J gene TRBJ1-2; the D gene is possibly TRBD1 (5 bases). Germline V lookup: CDR1 MGHDK, CDR2 SYGVNS. V shed 5 bases and J shed 6 bases, with 22 bases lying between them. This CDR3 has 16 amino acids. DNA for the CDR3: TGTGCCAGCAGTCCTAACCGCGCAGGGCGGGGGAATGGCTACACCTTC. Translating it yields CASSPNRAGRGNGYTF.

This clone was seen a handful of times. The genes are TRBV27 and TRBJ2-7, with 9 nucleotides matching TRBD1. The CDR3 totals 20 residues. CDR1 is MNHEY, CDR2 SMNVEV, per germline (reference sequence). Germline trimming cut 6 bases from V and 0 bases from J; bases unmatched to any gene: 21. CDR3 residues: CASRPLNWGQGFRVSYEQYF. Written as DNA, the CDR3 is TGTGCCAGCAGGCCACTGAATTGGGGACAGGGTTTTCGCGTCTCCTACGAGCAGTACTTC.

V gene TRBV5-6 combines with J gene TRBJ2-5; unclear D gene. Germline assignment: CDR1 SGHDT and CDR2 YYEEEE. This CDR3 has 12 amino acids. Trimming stripped 1 base from V and 3 bases from J, with 4 bases between. The CDR3 loop is CASSLLEETQYF. The CDR3 nucleotides are TGTGCCAGCAGCTTGCTAGAAGAGACCCAGTACTTC.

In this sample, this clone turned up once. V usage is TRBV5-1 and J usage is TRBJ2-5, with 7 bases lining up with TRBD1. Looked up from germline, CDR1 is SGHRS and CDR2 is YFSETQ. V was clipped by 4 bases and J by 5 bases; unmatched bases: 5. The CDR3 extends over 13 amino acids. As DNA, the CDR3 is TGCGCCAGCAGCCAGGGGGTAGGGGAGACCCAGTACTTC. It specifies CASSQGVGETQYF. Drawing the rest from reference TRBV5-1 and TRBJ2-5, the complete variable domain is KAGVTQTPRYLIKTRGQQVTLSCSPISGHRSVSWYQQTPGQGLQFLFEYFSETQRNKGNFPGRFSGRQFSNSRSEMNVSTLELGDSALYLCASSQGVGETQYFGPGTRLLVL.

The chain employs TRBV5-1 and TRBJ2-7, with 12 bases aligning to TRBD2. Trimming at V came to 4 bases and at J to 4 bases, leaving 18 bases not matched to a gene. The CDR3 is made up of 19 amino acids. Germline V gene lookup returns CDR1 SGHRS and CDR2 YFSETQ. The CDR3 protein is CASSERRLAGVGVLYEQYF. CDR3 nucleotide sequence: TGCGCCAGCAGCGAAAGGAGACTAGCGGGAGTAGGTGTGTTATACGAGCAGTACTTC.

The chain is built from TRBV5-4 and TRBJ2-7; 7 nucleotides agree with TRBD2. The CDR3 sequence is 14 residues long. V was clipped by 0 bases and J by 3 bases; unmatched bases: 3. Germline V gives CDR1 SGHNT, CDR2 YYREEE (reference sequence). CDR3 nucleotide sequence: TGTGCCAGCAGCTTGGGCCAGCGGGGCTACGAGCAGTACTTC. The encoded protein is CASSLGQRGYEQYF.

CDR3 DNA sequence: TGTGCCAGCCGGGGCAGCACAGATACGCAGTATTTT. It yields the protein CASRGSTDTQYF. The chain has TRBV19 and TRBJ2-3; the D call may be TRBD1 or TRBD2 (5 bases each). The CDR3 runs to 12 residues. V was pared by 9 bases and J by 0 bases, with 7 bases between. Per the germline V gene, CDR1 is LNHDA and CDR2 is SQIVND (reference sequence).

The rearrangement uses TRBV5-6 and TRBJ1-2, with D uncertain. This CDR3 contains 14 residues. V lost 6 bases to trimming and J lost 4 bases, with 16 bases between them. Germline V lookup: CDR1 SGHDT, CDR2 YYEEEE. Here the CDR3 DNA reads TGTGCCAGCAACCCTCTTCGCAATGGCTATGGCTACACCTTC. This sequence encodes CASNPLRNGYGYTF.

The V call is TRBV19, the J call TRBJ2-7, with D tentatively TRBD2 (6 bases). CDR3 length: 12 residues. Between the trimmed V and J ends, which lost 5 bases and 4 bases, there was a span of 9 bases. Germline V gene data show CDR1 as LNHDA and CDR2 as SQIVND (reference sequence). CDR3 residues: CASSPGGYEQYF. The DNA for the CDR3 is TGTGCCAGTAGTCCCGGGGGTTACGAGCAGTACTTC.

The sample holds a few counts of this clone. The chain carries TRBV2 and TRBJ2-1; possibly TRBD1 or TRBD2 for D (12 bases each). The CDR3 spans 19 residues. Trimming took off 8 bases at V and 10 bases at J, with 36 bases between the two ends. Germline assignment: CDR1 SNHLY and CDR2 FYNNEI. The CDR3 spells CASFRGTGGRSSGRDEQFF. CDR3 bases: TGTGCCAGCTTTCGCGGGACAGGGGGCCGGTCTAGCGGGAGGGACGAGCAGTTCTTC.

The genes are TRBV11-2 and TRBJ2-5, with D tentatively TRBD2 (8 bases). Per the germline V gene, CDR1 is SGHAT and CDR2 is FQNNGV. Trimming stripped 5 bases from V and 3 bases from J, with 19 bases between. This CDR3 region has 16 residues. In DNA form, the CDR3 reads TGTGCCAGCAGCCAACAGCGGGGGACAGCCAAAGAGACCCAGTACTTC. Translation gives CASSQQRGTAKETQYF.

This clone was observed a single time. The V gene is TRBV18, the J gene TRBJ1-2; D may be TRBD1 (5 bases). In germline, CDR1 is KGHSH, CDR2 LQKENI. This CDR3 spans 15 amino acids. Trimming took 3 bases from V and 1 from J, leaving 12 bases between them. CDR3 loop: CASSPSRGNNYGYTF. The CDR3 nucleotides read TGTGCCAGCTCACCCTCAAGGGGCAATAACTATGGCTACACCTTC.

The chain uses TRBV5-4 and TRBJ2-7, with D hard to call. The CDR3 is 12 amino acids. CDR1 and CDR2 from the germline V gene are SGHNT and YYREEE (reference sequence). The V and J ends lost 1 base and 5 bases respectively, with 7 bases between them. The CDR3 reads CASSLRAHEQYF. CDR3 nucleotide sequence: TGTGCCAGCAGCTTGAGGGCCCACGAGCAGTACTTC.

This rearrangement joins TRBV6-5 to TRBJ1-5; no clear D gene. V lost 6 bases to trimming and J lost 1 base, with 10 bases between them. The CDR3 consists of 14 residues. Germline V gives CDR1 MNHEY, CDR2 SVGAGI. This chain's CDR3 is CASRSGRSNQPQHF. The CDR3 nucleotides read TGTGCCAGCAGGAGCGGCCGGAGCAATCAGCCCCAGCATTTT.

V is TRBV9 and J is TRBJ1-1; D gene uncertain. The V gene's germline CDR1 is SGDLS and CDR2 YYNGEE. CDR3 length equals 14 residues. V shed 0 bases and J shed 0 bases, with 6 bases lying between them. This chain's CDR3 is CASSVADVNTEAFF. CDR3 nucleotide sequence: TGTGCCAGCAGCGTAGCGGACGTGAACACTGAAGCTTTCTTT.

This chain joins TRBV14 and TRBJ2-7, with D possibly matching TRBD2 (6 bases). V was pared by 5 bases and J by 3 bases, with 14 bases between. Germline V gene lookup returns CDR1 SGHDN and CDR2 FVKESK. The CDR3 consists of 14 residues. CDR3 protein: CASSERVGGYEQYF. For the CDR3, the DNA is TGTGCCAGCAGCGAGAGGGTGGGAGGCTACGAGCAGTACTTC.

The chain recombines TRBV19 with TRBJ2-4, with D perhaps TRBD1 (5 bases). Germline V gene data show CDR1 as LNHDA and CDR2 as SQIVND (reference sequence). V lost 6 bases and J 0 bases, leaving 21 bases between the germline ends. CDR3 length: 18 amino acids. This CDR3 is CASSPGRGNILAKNIQYF. In DNA, the CDR3 is TGTGCCAGTAGCCCAGGAAGGGGCAATATCCTAGCCAAAAACATTCAGTACTTC.

The chain couples TRBV9 to TRBJ2-5, with D uncertain. The CDR3 totals 13 residues. Germline values: CDR1 SGDLS, CDR2 YYNGEE. The ends were cut back, 4 bases at V and 4 bases at J, with 11 bases in the middle. The CDR3 coding sequence is TGTGCCAGCAGCCAACAACCTGGAGAGACCCAGTACTTC. It specifies CASSQQPGETQYF.

The chain recombines TRBV10-3 with TRBJ2-7; D might be TRBD1 or TRBD2, each matching 5 bases. Germline loops: CDR1 ENHRY, CDR2 SYGVKD. Trimming removed 7 bases at V and 4 bases at J, with 14 bases between. The CDR3 runs 13 residues. For the CDR3, the DNA is TGTGCCATCAACCCCGGGACGGAATACGAGCAGTACTTC. Translation gives CAINPGTEYEQYF.

This clone was found a few times. The chain joins TRBV15 to TRBJ1-1; no firm D call. Germline V gene lookup returns CDR1 LNHNV and CDR2 YYDKDF (reference sequence). V was cut by 1 base and J by 6 bases, with 12 bases left in between. This CDR3 spans 14 amino acids. In DNA form, the CDR3 reads TGTGCCACCAGCAGAGTCGAGGGCTCCTCTGAAGCTTTCTTT. This encodes CATSRVEGSSEAFF.

This clone has only one observation. The J gene is TRBJ1-2, the V gene TRBV19; D may be TRBD1 (6 bases). The CDR3 spans 14 residues. Looked up from germline, CDR1 is LNHDA and CDR2 is SQIVND (reference sequence). Trimming stripped 5 bases from V and 4 bases from J, with 14 bases between. For the CDR3, the DNA is TGTGCCAGTAGTCCACAGGGTCGTGGCTATGGCTACACCTTC. Protein product: CASSPQGRGYGYTF. The variable domain in full, completed from reference TRBV19 and TRBJ1-2, reads DGGITQSPKYLFRKEGQNVTLSCEQNLNHDAMYWYRQDPGQGLRLIYYSQIVNDFQKGDIAEGYSVSREKKESFPLTVTSAQKNPTAFYLCASSPQGRGYGYTFGSGTRLTVV.

This sequence joins TRBV9 and TRBJ1-3; TRBD1 is a possible D gene (5 bases). Germline CDR1 SGDLS, CDR2 YYNGEE. This CDR3 contains 17 residues. The V end lost 0 bases, the J end lost 0 bases, and 13 bases lay between the germline ends. CDR3 DNA sequence: TGTGCCAGCAGCGTAGTTAGGACAACCTTCTCTGGAAACACCATATATTTT. Translated, it gives CASSVVRTTFSGNTIYF.